This T cell receptor (beta chain) emerged from a study of blood T cell repertoires in COVID-19. Study in general: Both acute and convalescent COVID-19 samples were obtained from the United States, Italy and Spain. Sources were T cells, B-cell-depleted T cells, or PBMCs; the material itself was cDNA or gDNA.

The V gene lost 6 bases and the J gene lost 3 bases, with 9 bases spanning the gap. CDR1 and CDR2 (germline): MNHEY, SVGAGI. CDR3 length equals 14 residues. In the source study's methods: It was from reference gene primer amplification that nucleated cell counts were estimated. TCRdb's copy holds only in-frame clones and misses some; the assay was immunoSEQ multiplex PCR. From that table come the V and J calls and clone size; the DNA was used to work out D and trimming. Here the sample spans over 65,000 clones, 70% to 90% being singletons. The chain has TRBV6-5 and TRBJ1-6; the D gene is possibly TRBD1 (5 bases). This receptor was identified in a man in his fifties or sixties with active COVID-19. Input material: peripheral blood. The CDR3 nucleotides read TGTGCCAGCAGCCCCGGGGGCTATAATTCACCCCTCCACTTT. It translates to CASSPGGYNSPLHF.